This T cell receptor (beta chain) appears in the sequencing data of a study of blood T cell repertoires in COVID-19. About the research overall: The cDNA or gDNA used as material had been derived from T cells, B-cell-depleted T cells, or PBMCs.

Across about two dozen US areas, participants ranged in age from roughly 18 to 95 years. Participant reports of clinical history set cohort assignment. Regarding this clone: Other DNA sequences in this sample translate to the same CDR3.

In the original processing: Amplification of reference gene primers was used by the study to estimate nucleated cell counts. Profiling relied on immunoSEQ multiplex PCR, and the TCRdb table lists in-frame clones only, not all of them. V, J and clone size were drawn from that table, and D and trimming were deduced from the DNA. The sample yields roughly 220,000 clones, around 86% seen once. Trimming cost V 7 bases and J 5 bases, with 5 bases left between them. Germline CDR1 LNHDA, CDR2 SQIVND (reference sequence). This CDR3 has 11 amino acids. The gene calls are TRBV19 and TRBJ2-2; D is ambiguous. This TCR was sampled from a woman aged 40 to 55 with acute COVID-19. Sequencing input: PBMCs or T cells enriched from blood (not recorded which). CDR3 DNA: TGTGCCAGTACCGTAACCGGGGAGCTGTTTTTT. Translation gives CASTVTGELFF.